These T cell receptor beta chains were read from a single sample in a study of shared clonotypes between healthy human individuals. Sequencing was performed with immunoSEQ multiplex PCR; in TCRdb, only in-frame clones are kept and a portion is missing. This table has 2.3 million or so clones, more than 85% appearing once. The specimen was naive CD4+ T cells from PBMCs. These receptor sequences come from a young man in good health. Some clones in this sample may be carry-over from other donors' samples. The CDR3 runs from the conserved cysteine through the conserved F or W. The D gene is left open where the match is weak. Clone size is given for some rows only: seen once, a few or many times, or a class if the clone is expanded.

>.|TRBV6-6|TRBJ2-1|once
TGTGCCAGCAGTACCCCGGGGGCTAGCAGTGGTGAGCAGTTCTTC
CASSTPGASSGEQFF
>.|TRBV6-1|TRBJ2-7|.
TGTGCCAGCAGTGATTGGGGGGGCGTTTTCGAGCAGTACTTC
CASSDWGGVFEQYF
>.|TRBV6-1|TRBJ2-1|.
TGTGCCAGCAGTGAACGGACCCATCGAATATACAATGAGCAGTTCTTC
CASSERTHRIYNEQFF
>.|TRBV28|TRBJ2-1|.
TGTGCCAGCAGAAATCCAGGGCCTGTCTACAATGAGCAGTTCTTC
CASRNPGPVYNEQFF
>.|TRBV7-6|TRBJ1-1|.
TGTGCCAGCAGCTTGCAGTCCTCAAACACTGAAGCTTTCTTT
CASSLQSSNTEAFF
>.|TRBV18|TRBJ2-1|.
TGTGCCAGCTCACCATCAACTTACAATGAGCAGTTCTTC
CASSPSTYNEQFF
>.|TRBV28|TRBJ2-7|.
TGTGCCAGCACTACTACGAGAGCCTACGAGCAGTACTTC
CASTTTRAYEQYF
>.|TRBV25-1|TRBJ2-1|.
TGTGCCAGCAGTGTGCCGGGGTCCAATGAGCAGTTCTTC
CASSVPGSNEQFF
>TRBD1|TRBV28|TRBJ1-5|few
TGTGCCAGCAGTTTATTCGGGACAGGGGCAAATCAGCCCCAGCATTTT
CASSLFGTGANQPQHF
>TRBD1|TRBV6-1|TRBJ2-7|.
TGTGCCAGCAGCCGGGATGGACAGGGCTCCTACGAGCAGTACTTC
CASSRDGQGSYEQYF
>.|TRBV6-5|TRBJ2-5|.
TGTGCCAGCAGTTACGGGGTCGGTATGCCGGAGACCCAGTACTTC
CASSYGVGMPETQYF
>.|TRBV6-6|TRBJ1-2|.
TGTGCCAGCAGACAGGACAGTAACTATGGCTACACCTTC
CASRQDSNYGYTF
>.|TRBV5-1|TRBJ2-4|.
TGCGCCAGCAGCTTGATATCGGCCGCCAAAAACATTCAGTACTTC
CASSLISAAKNIQYF
>.|TRBV2|TRBJ1-2|.
TGTGCCAGCACTTGGGACGCTGGTAACTATGGCTACACCTTC
CASTWDAGNYGYTF
>.|TRBV19|TRBJ1-1|.
TGTGCCAGTAGTATAGGACAGGTGAGGATAACTGAAGCTTTCTTT
CASSIGQVRITEAFF
>.|TRBV5-4|TRBJ2-2|.
TGTGCCAGCAGCTTTCAGGGGTCCACCGGGGAGCTGTTTTTT
CASSFQGSTGELFF
>.|TRBV27|TRBJ1-1|.
TGTGCCAGCAGTCTCAGCGGGGACACTGAAGCTTTCTTT
CASSLSGDTEAFF
>.|TRBV11-2|TRBJ1-1|.
TGTGCCAGCAGCTTAGGTGGGGGGCGGACGAACACTGAAGCTTTCTTT
CASSLGGGRTNTEAFF
>.|TRBV7-2|TRBJ2-3|.
TGTGCCAGCAGATCTAGACCGCTAGATACGCAGTATTTT
CASRSRPLDTQYF
>TRBD2|TRBV2|TRBJ2-7|.
TGTGCCAGCAGCCCAACACTCCTAGCGGGAGGGCCCTACGAGCAGTACTTC
CASSPTLLAGGPYEQYF
>TRBD1|TRBV12-5|TRBJ1-1|.
TGTGCTAGTGGTCCGATGACAGGGGGTCACGCTTTCTTT
CASGPMTGGHAFF
>TRBD1|TRBV6-6|TRBJ1-1|.
TGTGCCAGCAGTCGCGGGACAGGGGGCACTGAAGCTTTCTTT
CASSRGTGGTEAFF
>.|TRBV27|TRBJ2-3|once
TGTGCCAGCAGCCCAGCAGCCCCATTCGGCACGCAGTATTTT
CASSPAAPFGTQYF
>.|TRBV28|TRBJ1-5|.
TGTGCCATACGACCCGGGACTTACAATCAGCCCCAGCATTTT
CAIRPGTYNQPQHF
>TRBD2|TRBV7-3|TRBJ2-1|.
TGTGCCAGCAGTCCGACTAGCGGGAAGGGATTCGAGCAGTTCTTC
CASSPTSGKGFEQFF
>.|TRBV10-3|TRBJ1-3|.
TGTGCCATCAGTGAAGGGGTTACAGCTGGAAACACCATATATTTT
CAISEGVTAGNTIYF
>.|TRBV27|TRBJ2-3|.
TGTGCCAGCAGCACCCATTGGGCCCGGGTAACAGATACGCAGTATTTT
CASSTHWARVTDTQYF
>TRBD1|TRBV6-5|TRBJ1-1|.
TGTGCCAGCAGTGGCCGGGACAGGGTATATGAAGCTTTCTTT
CASSGRDRVYEAFF
>.|TRBV5-1|TRBJ1-4|.
TGCGCCAGCAGCGGCGGGGCGACTAATGAAAAACTGTTTTTT
CASSGGATNEKLFF
>.|TRBV27|TRBJ2-1|.
TGTGCCAGCAGTTTATCAGGGGACGCCTACAATGAGCAGTTCTTC
CASSLSGDAYNEQFF
>.|TRBV7-8|TRBJ2-3|.
TGTGCCAGCGGGTTTGCTAGCACAGATACGCAGTATTTT
CASGFASTDTQYF
>.|TRBV5-5|TRBJ2-2|once
TGTGCCAGCAGCCAGCTAGGAGGCGTCGGGGAGCTGTTTTTT
CASSQLGGVGELFF
>.|TRBV27|TRBJ2-7|.
TGTGCCAGCCAAAGATCGGTAGATTCGGGAGAGCAGTACTTC
CASQRSVDSGEQYF
>.|TRBV6-5|TRBJ1-4|.
TGTGCCAGCAGTCTGTGGGCGCAGGGTGTCGAAAAACTGTTTTTT
CASSLWAQGVEKLFF
>.|TRBV7-3|TRBJ1-5|.
TGTGCCAGCAGCTTAGACAGAAATCAGCCCCAGCATTTT
CASSLDRNQPQHF
>TRBD1|TRBV7-3|TRBJ1-1|.
TGTGCCAGCAGCTCTGCAGGGGGCCCTTTTTCTGAAGCTTTCTTT
CASSSAGGPFSEAFF
>TRBD2|TRBV11-3|TRBJ2-5|.
TGTGCCAGCAGCTCCGGACTAGCGGGAGGTTTAAACTTC
CASSSGLAGGLNF
>TRBD1|TRBV4-1|TRBJ2-5|.
TGCGCCAGCAGGGGCCCGGGACAGGGGTCGCAGACCCAGTACTTC
CASRGPGQGSQTQYF
>.|TRBV18|TRBJ2-3|once
TGTGCCAGCTCACCACCAAGCCAAACAGATACGCAGTATTTT
CASSPPSQTDTQYF
>TRBD2|TRBV7-9|TRBJ2-7|.
TGTGCCAGCAGCCGAACGACTAGCGGGAGCGAGCAGTACTTC
CASSRTTSGSEQYF
>TRBD1|TRBV28|TRBJ1-5|.
TGTGCCAGCAGTTGGCATACGATCGGACAGGGCCTGATTCCCCAGCATTTT
CASSWHTIGQGLIPQHF
>.|TRBV19|TRBJ2-7|.
TGTGCCAGTAGTATGCAAACCGGGATTAGTAAGAAGCAGTACTTC
CASSMQTGISKKQYF
>TRBD1|TRBV11-3|TRBJ2-5|.
TGTGCCAGCAGCTTAGGGGACAGGGGGAAGGAGACCCAGTACTTC
CASSLGDRGKETQYF
>.|TRBV9|TRBJ2-2|.
TGTGCCAGCAGGGCCAACACCGGGGAGCTGTTTTTT
CASRANTGELFF
>.|TRBV10-3|TRBJ2-1|.
TGTGCCATCAAAACAGATCGGTACAATGAGCAGTTCTTC
CAIKTDRYNEQFF
>.|TRBV18|TRBJ2-7|.
TGTGCCAGCTCACCAGAGAGCCACTACGAGCAGTACTTC
CASSPESHYEQYF
>.|TRBV5-4|TRBJ2-1|.
TGTGCCAGCACCCTCGATGGGGGAAACAATGAGCAGTTCTTC
CASTLDGGNNEQFF
>.|TRBV7-2|TRBJ2-1|.
TGTGCCAGCAGCTCCAGGACCAACCCCTCCTACAATGAGCAGTTCTTC
CASSSRTNPSYNEQFF
>.|TRBV30|TRBJ1-2|.
TGTGCCTGGAGTACCGCCCAGAACTATGGCTACACCTTC
CAWSTAQNYGYTF
>.|TRBV18|TRBJ1-4|.
TGTGCCAGCTCACCCTCCCCGGGTCTGGGGCCTGGAAATGAAAAACTGTTTTTT
CASSPSPGLGPGNEKLFF